A selection of T cell receptor beta chains follows, all from one sample in a study of cytomegalovirus exposure and HLA in healthy donors. The data were produced by immunoSEQ multiplex PCR, yet TCRdb's version contains in-frame clones alone and is incomplete. The data contain approximately 160,000 clones, around 82% of them singletons. The sequenced material came from PBMCs. Source of these receptors: a male donor in good health and CMV-seronegative. The CDR3 runs from the conserved cysteine through the conserved F or W. The order of the fields is V gene, clone size, J gene, D gene, CDR3 DNA, CDR3 protein. A D gene is named only where the DNA matches it firmly. The size entry is marked missing in some rows and otherwise reads once, few, many or a size class.

V: TRBV11-3
size: .
J: TRBJ2-2
D: TRBD2
DNA: TGTGCCAGCACCGGAGCGGGAGGGTCCGGGGAGCTGTTTTTT
CDR3: CASTGAGGSGELFF

V: TRBV6-5
size: .
J: TRBJ2-7
D: TRBD2
DNA: TGTGCCAGCAGTTACTCGACTAGCGGGACCGCCTACGAGCAGTACTTC
CDR3: CASSYSTSGTAYEQYF

V: TRBV28
size: .
J: TRBJ2-1
D: .
DNA: TGTGCCAGCAGTTTTGGGAGCACGAGCTCCTACAATGAGCAGTTCTTC
CDR3: CASSFGSTSSYNEQFF

V: TRBV6-1
size: .
J: TRBJ1-1
D: TRBD1
DNA: TGTGCCAGCAGTTCATCCAGGGGGCTAAACACTGAAGCTTTCTTT
CDR3: CASSSSRGLNTEAFF

V: TRBV5-5
size: .
J: TRBJ2-7
D: .
DNA: TGTGCCAGCAGCTTCTGGGGCACGGAAGCCTACGAGCAGTACTTC
CDR3: CASSFWGTEAYEQYF

V: TRBV18
size: .
J: TRBJ1-1
D: .
DNA: TGTGCCAGCTCACCACTGCGTGGTACCAGGGTCAACACTGAAGCTTTCTTT
CDR3: CASSPLRGTRVNTEAFF

V: TRBV4-2
size: few
J: TRBJ2-7
D: TRBD1
DNA: TGTGCCAGCAGCCAAGGGACGACAGGGGGTTCCTACGAGCAGTACTTC
CDR3: CASSQGTTGGSYEQYF

V: TRBV2
size: .
J: TRBJ1-4
D: .
DNA: TGTGCCAGCAGTGCTTTAGCGGCTAATGAAAAACTGTTTTTT
CDR3: CASSALAANEKLFF

V: TRBV12-5
size: .
J: TRBJ2-5
D: TRBD2
DNA: TGTGCTAGTTCTACTAGCGGGGGAGGAGAGACCCAGTACTTC
CDR3: CASSTSGGGETQYF

V: TRBV5-6
size: .
J: TRBJ1-1
D: .
DNA: TGTGCCAGCAGCCCCACGGCCAGGGAAATGGACAGTTATGAAGCTTTCTTT
CDR3: CASSPTAREMDSYEAFF

V: TRBV11-2
size: .
J: TRBJ2-7
D: .
DNA: TGTGCCAGCAGCTACAGGGTGTACGAGCAGTACTTC
CDR3: CASSYRVYEQYF

V: TRBV6-6
size: .
J: TRBJ1-2
D: .
DNA: TGTGCCAGCAGTTATGATACAGGGATTTCTGGCTACACCTTC
CDR3: CASSYDTGISGYTF

V: TRBV15
size: .
J: TRBJ1-3
D: .
DNA: TGTGCCACCAGCAGAGAACAAATCCGCTCTGGAAACACCATATATTTT
CDR3: CATSREQIRSGNTIYF

V: TRBV15
size: few
J: TRBJ2-1
D: TRBD2
DNA: TGTGCCACCAGCAGAGTTCGTGTACTAGCGGCCAATGAGCAGTTCTTC
CDR3: CATSRVRVLAANEQFF

V: TRBV5-1
size: .
J: TRBJ1-4
D: .
DNA: TGCGCCAGCAGCTTGGTCGGGGGTGGAGATGAAAAACTGTTTTTT
CDR3: CASSLVGGGDEKLFF

V: TRBV19
size: few
J: TRBJ2-1
D: .
DNA: TGTGCCACCCTGGGGGGCTACAATGAGCAGTTCTTC
CDR3: CATLGGYNEQFF

V: TRBV6-5
size: .
J: TRBJ2-3
D: TRBD2
DNA: TGTGCCAGCAGACCTAGCGGGCGACCAGATACGCAGTATTTT
CDR3: CASRPSGRPDTQYF

V: TRBV14
size: .
J: TRBJ2-1
D: TRBD2
DNA: TGTGCCAGCAGCCAAATAAGCGGGAGATGGAATGAGCAGTTCTTC
CDR3: CASSQISGRWNEQFF

V: TRBV19
size: .
J: TRBJ2-3
D: TRBD1
DNA: TGTGCCAGTAGGGCAGGGGGATCCACAGATACGCAGTATTTT
CDR3: CASRAGGSTDTQYF

V: TRBV28
size: .
J: TRBJ1-2
D: TRBD1
DNA: TGTGCCAGCACGGGACAGGGCCTCTATGGCTACACCTTC
CDR3: CASTGQGLYGYTF

V: TRBV15
size: .
J: TRBJ2-1
D: .
DNA: TGTGCCACCAGCAGAGATACCCGAGGTGAGCAGTTCTTC
CDR3: CATSRDTRGEQFF

V: TRBV10-2
size: .
J: TRBJ1-5
D: .
DNA: TGCGCCAGCAGTGAGTCAGGGGGCAATCAGCCCCAGCATTTT
CDR3: CASSESGGNQPQHF

V: TRBV6-6
size: once
J: TRBJ2-5
D: .
DNA: TGTGCCAGCAGCAGCGACAGGACCCAGTACTTC
CDR3: CASSSDRTQYF

V: TRBV10-3
size: few
J: TRBJ2-2
D: .
DNA: TGTGCCATCAGTGAGTTAGTCCCCGGGGAGCTGTTTTTT
CDR3: CAISELVPGELFF

V: TRBV7-9
size: .
J: TRBJ2-1
D: .
DNA: TGTGCCAGCAGCTTAGCGTCACCCATGAGCTCCTACAATGAGCAGTTCTTC
CDR3: CASSLASPMSSYNEQFF

V: TRBV7-3
size: .
J: TRBJ1-2
D: .
DNA: TGTGCCAGCAGCTTAACGCCTGGGGGCGGTGGCTACACCTTC
CDR3: CASSLTPGGGGYTF

V: TRBV2
size: .
J: TRBJ2-2
D: .
DNA: TGTGCCAGCAGCGTCCTATCTTCGGGCGGGGAGCTGTTTTTT
CDR3: CASSVLSSGGELFF

V: TRBV6-5
size: .
J: TRBJ1-1
D: TRBD1
DNA: TGTGCCAGCAGTACCGCGACAGGGGGCACTGAAGCTTTCTTT
CDR3: CASSTATGGTEAFF

V: TRBV19
size: .
J: TRBJ2-2
D: TRBD1
DNA: TGTGCCAGTAGCCAACAGGGGGCTACGCTCACCGGGGAGCTGTTTTTT
CDR3: CASSQQGATLTGELFF

V: TRBV10-3
size: .
J: TRBJ1-5
D: TRBD1
DNA: TGTGCCATCAGTGAGCGGGACAGGGGGACCAATCAGCCCCAGCATTTT
CDR3: CAISERDRGTNQPQHF

V: TRBV19
size: .
J: TRBJ2-1
D: .
DNA: TGTGCCGTGAGTACGTCGGGGAAAAGCTCCTACAATGAGCAGTTCTTC
CDR3: CAVSTSGKSSYNEQFF

V: TRBV27
size: .
J: TRBJ2-3
D: TRBD1
DNA: TGTGCCAGCAGCATCCAGGGGGTACCAGATACGCAGTATTTT
CDR3: CASSIQGVPDTQYF

V: TRBV21-1
size: .
J: TRBJ1-5
D: .
DNA: TGTGCCAGCACTCCAAGGTCGGGGGAGGGCAATCAGCCCCAGCATTTT
CDR3: CASTPRSGEGNQPQHF

V: TRBV7-3
size: .
J: TRBJ2-1
D: .
DNA: TGTGCCAGCAGACGGGGCCCCCTGGACAGACTCTCCTACAATGAGCAGTTCTTC
CDR3: CASRRGPLDRLSYNEQFF

V: TRBV7-3
size: few
J: TRBJ2-1
D: .
DNA: TGTGCCAGCAGCTTAAGTGTTCAGGAGGATGAGCAGTTCTTC
CDR3: CASSLSVQEDEQFF

V: TRBV9
size: .
J: TRBJ2-3
D: TRBD2
DNA: TGTGCCAGCAGCGTCGGACTAGCGGAGATAGATACGCAGTATTTT
CDR3: CASSVGLAEIDTQYF

V: TRBV14
size: .
J: TRBJ2-1
D: .
DNA: TGTGCCAGCAGTCGGGGGAATGAGCAGTTCTTC
CDR3: CASSRGNEQFF

V: TRBV4-2
size: once
J: TRBJ2-1
D: .
DNA: TGTGCCAGCAGCCAAGGGGGCACGCGCTTGGAGCAGTTCTTC
CDR3: CASSQGGTRLEQFF

V: TRBV5-1
size: .
J: TRBJ2-7
D: TRBD1
DNA: TGCGCCAGCAGCCGGGGACAGGATCCCTACGAGCAGTACTTC
CDR3: CASSRGQDPYEQYF

V: TRBV27
size: .
J: TRBJ2-6
D: TRBD1
DNA: TGTGCCAGCAGTTTACTCGGACAGGCTCCCTCTGGGGCCAACGTCCTGACTTTC
CDR3: CASSLLGQAPSGANVLTF

V: TRBV7-6
size: .
J: TRBJ2-2
D: .
DNA: TGTGCCAGCAGCTTAAGCTACGGGGGTTACACCGGGGAGCTGTTTTTT
CDR3: CASSLSYGGYTGELFF

V: TRBV5-1
size: .
J: TRBJ2-6
D: .
DNA: TGCGCCAGCACCATACAGGGCAGCTCTGGGGCCAACGTCCTGACTTTC
CDR3: CASTIQGSSGANVLTF

V: TRBV5-1
size: .
J: TRBJ2-5
D: .
DNA: TGCGCCAGCAGCTCTGGACGGGGACAAGAGACCCAGTACTTC
CDR3: CASSSGRGQETQYF

V: TRBV18
size: .
J: TRBJ1-1
D: TRBD1
DNA: TGTGCCAGCTCTCGACAGGGGGGAGGAGGCACTGAAGCTTTCTTT
CDR3: CASSRQGGGGTEAFF

V: TRBV19
size: .
J: TRBJ2-5
D: .
DNA: TGTGCCAGTAGTATCTATGGCGGGGAAGAAGAGACCCAGTACTTC
CDR3: CASSIYGGEEETQYF

V: TRBV7-9
size: .
J: TRBJ2-3
D: .
DNA: TGTGCCAGCAGTGGAGGACGCACAGATACGCAGTATTTT
CDR3: CASSGGRTDTQYF

V: TRBV10-1
size: .
J: TRBJ1-1
D: .
DNA: TGCGCCAGCAGTGAGTCGGGGGGGCCTGAAGCTTTCTTT
CDR3: CASSESGGPEAFF

V: TRBV2
size: few
J: TRBJ1-2
D: TRBD1
DNA: TGTGCCAGCAGTCAAGGACAGGGGGTTGTCTATGGCCACACCTTC
CDR3: CASSQGQGVVYGHTF

V: TRBV28
size: .
J: TRBJ1-3
D: .
DNA: TGTGCCAGCAGTACACGAAACACCATATATTTT
CDR3: CASSTRNTIYF

V: TRBV6-5
size: .
J: TRBJ1-6
D: TRBD1
DNA: TGTGCCAGCAGCACAGACAGGGGGAATTCACCCCTCCACTTT
CDR3: CASSTDRGNSPLHF

V: TRBV29-1
size: .
J: TRBJ2-1
D: TRBD2
DNA: TGCAGCGCCGCCGGGACTAGCGGTTTAACAGACAATGAGCAGTTCTTC
CDR3: CSAAGTSGLTDNEQFF

V: TRBV27
size: .
J: TRBJ2-1
D: .
DNA: TGTGCCAGCTGCGGAACTAGCTCCTACAATGAGCAGTTCTTC
CDR3: CASCGTSSYNEQFF

V: TRBV2
size: .
J: TRBJ1-5
D: .
DNA: TGTGCCAGCAGTGAAATGTTGGGGTCGGGACAGCCCCAGCATTTT
CDR3: CASSEMLGSGQPQHF